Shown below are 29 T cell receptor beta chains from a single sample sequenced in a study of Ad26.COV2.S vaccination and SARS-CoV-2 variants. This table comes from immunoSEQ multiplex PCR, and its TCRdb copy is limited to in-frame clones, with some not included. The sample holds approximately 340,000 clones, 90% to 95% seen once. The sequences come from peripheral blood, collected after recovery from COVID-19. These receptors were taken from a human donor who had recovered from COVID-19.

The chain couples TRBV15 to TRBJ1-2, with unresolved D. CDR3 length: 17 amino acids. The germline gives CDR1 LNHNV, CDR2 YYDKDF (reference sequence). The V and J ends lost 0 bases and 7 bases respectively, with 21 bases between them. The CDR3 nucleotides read TGTGCCACCAGCAGAGATCCCGGGATCAATAGAGCGCGTGGCTACACCTTC. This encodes CATSRDPGINRARGYTF.

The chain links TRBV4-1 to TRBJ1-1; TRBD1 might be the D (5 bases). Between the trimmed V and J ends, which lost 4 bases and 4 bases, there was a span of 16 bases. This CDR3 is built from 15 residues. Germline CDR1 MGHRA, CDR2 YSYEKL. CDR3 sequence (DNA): TGCGCCAGCAGCCCCTTGGGTACGGGGGTCACTGAAGCTTTCTTT. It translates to CASSPLGTGVTEAFF.

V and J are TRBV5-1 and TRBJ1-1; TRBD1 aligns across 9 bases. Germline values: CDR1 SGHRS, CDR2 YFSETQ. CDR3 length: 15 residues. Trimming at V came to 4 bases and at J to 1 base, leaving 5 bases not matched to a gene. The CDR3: CASSRTGVANTEAFF. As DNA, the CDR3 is TGCGCCAGCAGCCGGACAGGGGTTGCGAACACTGAAGCTTTCTTT.

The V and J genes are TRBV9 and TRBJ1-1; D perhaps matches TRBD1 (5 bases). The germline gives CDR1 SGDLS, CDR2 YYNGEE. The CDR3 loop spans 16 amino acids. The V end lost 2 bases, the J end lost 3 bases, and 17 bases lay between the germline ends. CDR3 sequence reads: CASSVGPSTRDTEAFF. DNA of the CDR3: TGTGCCAGCAGCGTGGGACCATCTACCCGAGACACTGAAGCTTTCTTT.

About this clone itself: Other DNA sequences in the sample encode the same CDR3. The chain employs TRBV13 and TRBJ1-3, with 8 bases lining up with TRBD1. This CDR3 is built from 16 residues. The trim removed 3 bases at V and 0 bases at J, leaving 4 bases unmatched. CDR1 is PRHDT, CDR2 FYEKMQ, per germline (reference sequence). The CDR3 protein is CASSFSDRGSGNTIYF. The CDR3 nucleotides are TGTGCCAGCAGCTTCTCTGACAGGGGCTCTGGAAACACCATATATTTT.

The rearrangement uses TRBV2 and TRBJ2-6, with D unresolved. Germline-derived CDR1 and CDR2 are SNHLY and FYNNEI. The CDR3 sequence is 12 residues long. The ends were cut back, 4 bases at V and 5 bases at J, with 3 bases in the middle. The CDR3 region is CASSARANVLTF. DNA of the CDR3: TGTGCCAGCAGTGCAAGGGCCAACGTCCTGACTTTC. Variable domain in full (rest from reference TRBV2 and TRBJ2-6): EPEVTQTPSHQVTQMGQEVILRCVPISNHLYFYWYRQILGQKVEFLVSFYNNEISEKSEIFDDQFSVERPDGSNFTLKIRSTKLEDSAMYFCASSARANVLTFGAGSRLTVL.

CDR3: CASSVEGRGSPLHF. The CDR3 DNA follows: TGTGCCAGCAGCGTAGAGGGGAGGGGTTCACCCCTCCACTTT. The gene calls are TRBV9 and TRBJ1-6; D perhaps matches TRBD1 (5 bases). Germline V lookup: CDR1 SGDLS, CDR2 YYNGEE. This CDR3 has 14 amino acids. Trimming pared 0 bases from V and 9 bases from J, leaving 10 bases between.

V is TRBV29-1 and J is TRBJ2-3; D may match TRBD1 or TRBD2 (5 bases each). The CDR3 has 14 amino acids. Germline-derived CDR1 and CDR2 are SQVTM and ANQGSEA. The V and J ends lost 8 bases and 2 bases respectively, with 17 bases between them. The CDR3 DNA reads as TGCAGCTCCAGTGTCGGGGCGCCCACAGATACGCAGTATTTT. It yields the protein CSSSVGAPTDTQYF.

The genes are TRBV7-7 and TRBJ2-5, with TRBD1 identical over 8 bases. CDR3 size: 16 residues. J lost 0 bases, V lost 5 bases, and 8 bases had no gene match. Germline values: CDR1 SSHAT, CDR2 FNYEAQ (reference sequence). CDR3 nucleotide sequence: TGTGCCAGCAGCCACGACAGGGGCCCGTACCAAGAGACCCAGTACTTC. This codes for CASSHDRGPYQETQYF.

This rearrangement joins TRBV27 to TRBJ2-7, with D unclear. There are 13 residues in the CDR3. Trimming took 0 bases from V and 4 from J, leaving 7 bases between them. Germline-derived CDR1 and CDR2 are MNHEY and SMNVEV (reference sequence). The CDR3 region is CASSLSGRYEQYF. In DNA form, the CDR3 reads TGTGCCAGCAGTTTATCGGGCCGGTACGAGCAGTACTTC.

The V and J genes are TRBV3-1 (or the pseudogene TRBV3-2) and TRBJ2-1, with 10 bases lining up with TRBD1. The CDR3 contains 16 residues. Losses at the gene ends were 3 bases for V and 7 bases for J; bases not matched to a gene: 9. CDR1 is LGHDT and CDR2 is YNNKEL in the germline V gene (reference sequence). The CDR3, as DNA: TGTGCCAGCAGCCAGGACAGGGGGTTCTTGAGGAATGAGCAGTTCTTC. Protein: CASSQDRGFLRNEQFF.

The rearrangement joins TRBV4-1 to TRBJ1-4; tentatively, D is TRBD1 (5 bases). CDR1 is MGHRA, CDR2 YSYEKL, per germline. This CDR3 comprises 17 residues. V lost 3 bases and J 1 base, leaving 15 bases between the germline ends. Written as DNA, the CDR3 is TGCGCCAGCAGCCAGACGAGCCGGGGGGGAACTAATGAAAAACTGTTTTTT. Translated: CASSQTSRGGTNEKLFF.

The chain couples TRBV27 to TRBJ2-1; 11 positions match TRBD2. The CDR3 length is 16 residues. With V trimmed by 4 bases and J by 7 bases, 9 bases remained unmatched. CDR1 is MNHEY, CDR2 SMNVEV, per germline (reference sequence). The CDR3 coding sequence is TGTGCCAGCAGTTGGGATCTAGCGGGGGGCTGGAATGAGCAGTTCTTC. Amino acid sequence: CASSWDLAGGWNEQFF.

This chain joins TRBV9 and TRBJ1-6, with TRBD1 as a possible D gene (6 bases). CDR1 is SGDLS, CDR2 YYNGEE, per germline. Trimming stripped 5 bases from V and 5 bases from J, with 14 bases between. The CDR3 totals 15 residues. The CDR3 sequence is CASSLNRDHNSPLHF. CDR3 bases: TGTGCCAGCAGTCTCAACAGGGACCATAATTCACCCCTCCACTTT.

CDR3 sequence reads: CASSTDSATSYGYTF. DNA of the CDR3: TGTGCCAGCAGTACGGACAGCGCTACGTCCTATGGCTACACCTTC. This chain links TRBV6-6 with TRBJ1-2; D perhaps matches TRBD1 (6 bases). With 5 bases removed from V and 4 bases from J, the gap between germline ends came to 17 bases. This CDR3 has 15 residues. Germline values: CDR1 MNHNY, CDR2 SVGAGI (reference sequence).

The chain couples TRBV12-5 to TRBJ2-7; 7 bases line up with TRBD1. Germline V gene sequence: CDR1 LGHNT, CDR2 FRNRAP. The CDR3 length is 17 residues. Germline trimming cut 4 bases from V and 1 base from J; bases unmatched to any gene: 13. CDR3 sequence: CASGSTSGTARSYEQYF. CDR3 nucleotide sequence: TGTGCTAGTGGTTCTACTTCCGGGACAGCTCGATCCTACGAGCAGTACTTC.

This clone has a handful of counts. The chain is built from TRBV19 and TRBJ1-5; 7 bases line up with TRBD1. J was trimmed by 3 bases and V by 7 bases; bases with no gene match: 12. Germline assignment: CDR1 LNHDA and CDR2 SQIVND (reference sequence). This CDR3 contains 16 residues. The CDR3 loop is CASTPGETGINQPQHF. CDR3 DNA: TGTGCCAGTACCCCAGGGGAGACAGGGATCAATCAGCCCCAGCATTTT. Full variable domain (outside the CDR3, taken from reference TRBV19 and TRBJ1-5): DGGITQSPKYLFRKEGQNVTLSCEQNLNHDAMYWYRQDPGQGLRLIYYSQIVNDFQKGDIAEGYSVSREKKESFPLTVTSAQKNPTAFYLCASTPGETGINQPQHFGDGTRLSIL.

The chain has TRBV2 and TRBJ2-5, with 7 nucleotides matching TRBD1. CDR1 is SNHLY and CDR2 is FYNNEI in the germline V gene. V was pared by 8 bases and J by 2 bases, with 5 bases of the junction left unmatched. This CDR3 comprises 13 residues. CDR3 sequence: CASQRDRQETQYF. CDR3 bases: TGTGCCAGCCAAAGGGACAGACAAGAGACCCAGTACTTC.

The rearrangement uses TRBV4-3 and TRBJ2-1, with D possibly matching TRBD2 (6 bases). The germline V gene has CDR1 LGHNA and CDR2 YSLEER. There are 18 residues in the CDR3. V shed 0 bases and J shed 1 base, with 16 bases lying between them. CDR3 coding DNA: TGCGCCAGCAGCCAAGATCTCACTAGCCTCGGGTCCTACAATGAGCAGTTCTTC. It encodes CASSQDLTSLGSYNEQFF.

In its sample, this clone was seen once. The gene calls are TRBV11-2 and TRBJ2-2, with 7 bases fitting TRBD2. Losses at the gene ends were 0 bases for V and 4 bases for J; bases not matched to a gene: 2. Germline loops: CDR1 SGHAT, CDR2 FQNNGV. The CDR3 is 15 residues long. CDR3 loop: CASSLEGGSTGELFF. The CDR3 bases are TGTGCCAGCAGCTTAGAGGGGGGGTCCACCGGGGAGCTGTTTTTT.

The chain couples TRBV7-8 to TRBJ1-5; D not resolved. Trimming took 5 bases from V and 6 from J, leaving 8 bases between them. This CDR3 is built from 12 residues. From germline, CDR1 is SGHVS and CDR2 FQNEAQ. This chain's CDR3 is CASSSLSQPQHF. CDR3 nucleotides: TGTGCCAGCAGCAGCTTAAGTCAGCCCCAGCATTTT.

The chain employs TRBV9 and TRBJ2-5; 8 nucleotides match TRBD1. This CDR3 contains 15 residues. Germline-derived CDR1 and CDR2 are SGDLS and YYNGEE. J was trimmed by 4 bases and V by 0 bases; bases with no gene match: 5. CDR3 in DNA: TGTGCCAGCAGCGTAGGACAGGGGATGGGAGAGACCCAGTACTTC. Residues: CASSVGQGMGETQYF.

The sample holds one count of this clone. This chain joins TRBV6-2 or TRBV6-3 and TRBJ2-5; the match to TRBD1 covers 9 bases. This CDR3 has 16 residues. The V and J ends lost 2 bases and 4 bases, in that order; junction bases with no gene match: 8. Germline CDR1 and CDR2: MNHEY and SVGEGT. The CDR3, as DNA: TGTGCCAGCAGTTACGATGGGACAGGGTCGGGAGAGACCCAGTACTTC. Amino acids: CASSYDGTGSGETQYF.

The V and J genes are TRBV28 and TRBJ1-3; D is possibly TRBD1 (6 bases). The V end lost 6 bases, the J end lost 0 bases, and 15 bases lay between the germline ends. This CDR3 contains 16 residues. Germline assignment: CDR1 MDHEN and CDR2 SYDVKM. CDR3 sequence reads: CASSSGGLLSGNTIYF. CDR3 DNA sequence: TGTGCCAGCAGCTCGGGGGGCCTACTCTCTGGAAACACCATATATTTT.

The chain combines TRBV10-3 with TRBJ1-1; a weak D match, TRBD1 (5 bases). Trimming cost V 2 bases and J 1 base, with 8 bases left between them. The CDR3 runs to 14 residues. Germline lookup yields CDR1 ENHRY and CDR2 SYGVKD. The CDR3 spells CAISEKGKNTEAFF. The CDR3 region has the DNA TGTGCCATCAGTGAGAAGGGGAAGAACACTGAAGCTTTCTTT.

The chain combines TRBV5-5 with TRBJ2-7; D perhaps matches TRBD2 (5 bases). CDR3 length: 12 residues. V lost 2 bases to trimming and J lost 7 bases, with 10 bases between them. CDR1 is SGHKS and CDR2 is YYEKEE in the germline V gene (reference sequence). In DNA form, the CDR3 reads TGTGCCAGCAGCTTCACCGGAGGTGAGCAGTACTTC. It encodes CASSFTGGEQYF. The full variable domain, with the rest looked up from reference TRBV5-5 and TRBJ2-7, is DAGVTQSPTHLIKTRGQQVTLRCSPISGHKSVSWYQQVLGQGPQFIFQYYEKEERGRGNFPDRFSARQFPNYSSELNVNALLLGDSALYLCASSFTGGEQYFGPGTRLTVT.

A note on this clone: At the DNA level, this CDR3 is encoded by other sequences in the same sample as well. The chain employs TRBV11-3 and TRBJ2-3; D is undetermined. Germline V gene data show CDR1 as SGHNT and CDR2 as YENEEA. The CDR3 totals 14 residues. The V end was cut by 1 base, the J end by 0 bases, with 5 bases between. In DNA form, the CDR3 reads TGTGCCAGCAGCTTAGTGGGCAGCACAGATACGCAGTATTTT. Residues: CASSLVGSTDTQYF.

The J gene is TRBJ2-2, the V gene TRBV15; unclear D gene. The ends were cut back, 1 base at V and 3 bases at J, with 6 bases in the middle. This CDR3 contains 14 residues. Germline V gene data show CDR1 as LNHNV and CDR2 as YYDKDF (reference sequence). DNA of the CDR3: TGTGCCACCAGCAGAGGGAAAGACACCGGGGAGCTGTTTTTT. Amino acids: CATSRGKDTGELFF.

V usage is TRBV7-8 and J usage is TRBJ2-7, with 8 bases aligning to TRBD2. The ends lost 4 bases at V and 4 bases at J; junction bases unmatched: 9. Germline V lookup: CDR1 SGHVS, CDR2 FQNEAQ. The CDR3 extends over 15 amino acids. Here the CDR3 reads CASSSPVGTRYEQYF. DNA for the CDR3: TGTGCCAGCAGCTCCCCCGTCGGGACTAGGTACGAGCAGTACTTC.